This T cell receptor (beta chain) was sequenced for a study of technical replicates of blood from four donors. Using immunoSEQ multiplex PCR, the repertoire was profiled, and TCRdb retains in-frame clones only, with some absent. Among some 80,000 clones listed, about 97% were seen once. The germline gives CDR1 GTSNPN, CDR2 SVGIG (reference sequence). The V and J ends lost 1 base and 8 bases, in that order; junction bases with no gene match: 10. The CDR3 has 15 amino acids. This clone was detected once. This clonotype was sampled from a human donor in good health. The sample taken for sequencing was T cells isolated from PBMCs. The genes are TRBV30 and TRBJ2-1; 8 bases are a match to TRBD2. This CDR3 reads CAWSEKGLASDEQFF. CDR3 nucleotides: TGTGCCTGGAGTGAAAAAGGACTAGCTTCCGATGAGCAGTTCTTC.